This TCR beta chain was captured in a study of blood T cells in healthy people across ages. Study-wide results and caveats: Estimates drawn from one million T cells were deemed to understate diversity.

The length of the CDR3 is 17 residues. The V end lost 0 bases, the J end lost 1 base, and 17 bases lay between the germline ends. Germline loops: CDR1 DFQATT, CDR2 SNEGSKA (reference sequence). A second PCR of 7 to 11 cycles used a sample-barcoded 5' primer and a J-beta primer mix. TCRdb used MiXCR to reprocess the 5' RACE reads, holding one entry per CDR3 protein. The table has 750,000 to 950,000 distinct CDR3 sequences, 25% to 30% seen once. Only a few counts were recorded for this clonotype. Its cognate antigen is unknown. Aged roughly 6 to 95, donors were systemically healthy Caucasians from Russia. These same data were also listed under a study on T cells of mothers and their children.

V usage is TRBV20-1 and J usage is TRBJ2-3, with a weak D call TRBD2 (7 bases). This TCR came from a boy younger than 18 in good health. The sequencing sample was made of blood. The CDR3 nucleotides are TGCAGTGCTAGAGATCTCGGGGGGCAGGATGGCACAGATACGCAGTATTTT. This translates into CSARDLGGQDGTDTQYF.